This entry concerns a single T cell receptor (beta chain). What antigen it recognizes has not been identified. Base qualities are not provided; no much larger clone lies one nucleotide away. Library preparation was by the immunoSEQ multiplex PCR assay. TCRdb retrieved this table from immuneACCESS and kept in-frame rearrangements only. Not all clones are present; in checked studies, unresolved V genes account for under half, and no reason is known for the remainder. The sample yields roughly 100,000 clones; around 89% were counted once. The ten top clones hold 7.5% to 10% of the sample. This sample is drawn from a study of control samples from healthy donors and cancer patients (dated by TCRdb to 2018 to 2021). From its cysteine to its phenylalanine, the CDR3 spans 16 amino acids. Here the CDR3 DNA is all that survives: 48 bases in frame from base 1. At the junction V is shortened by 3 bases and J by 0 bases; bases outside the gene matches: 6. From a lookup of the germline V gene, CDR1 and CDR2 are MRHNA and SNTAGT.

The chain couples TRBV6-4 to TRBJ1-1; the junction holds 8 bases that match TRBD1. The clonotype was recovered from a man younger than 40 in good health. The sequencing input was blood. CDR3 protein: CASSDRVRGLNTEAFF. Here is the DNA: TGTGCCAGCAGTGATAGAGTCAGGGGGCTGAACACTGAAGCTTTCTTT.